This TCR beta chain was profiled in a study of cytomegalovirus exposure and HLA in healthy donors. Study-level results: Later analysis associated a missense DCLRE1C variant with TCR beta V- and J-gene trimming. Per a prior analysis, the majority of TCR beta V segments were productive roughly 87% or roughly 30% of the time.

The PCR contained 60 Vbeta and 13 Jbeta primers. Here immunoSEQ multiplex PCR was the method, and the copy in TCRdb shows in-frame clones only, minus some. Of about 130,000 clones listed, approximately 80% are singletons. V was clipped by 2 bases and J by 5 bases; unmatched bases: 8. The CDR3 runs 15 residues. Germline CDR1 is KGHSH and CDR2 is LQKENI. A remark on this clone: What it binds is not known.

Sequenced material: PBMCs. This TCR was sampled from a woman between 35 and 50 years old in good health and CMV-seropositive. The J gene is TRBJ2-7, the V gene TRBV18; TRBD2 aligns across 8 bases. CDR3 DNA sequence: TGTGCCAGCTCACCAACTAGAGCGGGAGTGGACGAGCAGTACTTC. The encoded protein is CASSPTRAGVDEQYF.